This paragraph reports one T cell receptor beta chain. Its recognized antigen is unknown. There are no base qualities to consult, and no much larger clone falls within one base. This sample was taken from a study of T cells in Graves' hyperthyroidism and ophthalmopathy (dated by TCRdb to between 2017 and 2020). For the study in its entirety: Peripheral blood was sampled at the time of initial diagnosis, prior to any treatment. A discovery cohort of about 96 patients, fewer than 50 with Graves' ophthalmopathy and under 60 with stable Graves' hyperthyroidism, was used to find distinguishing TCR V-J signatures. An independent validation cohort of around 19 hyperthyroidism patients and about 15 patients who later progressed to ophthalmopathy tested prospective prediction of ophthalmopathy. The roughly 94 discovery patients were randomly split 7:3 into training and test sets. The study also compared thyroid tissue and blood T-cell repertoires from about six Graves' hyperthyroidism patients. After sampling, hyperthyroidism patients received methimazole starting at 30 mg daily, and ophthalmopathy patients received high-dose intravenous methylprednisolone. TCR Vbeta CDR3 sequencing of some 140 peripheral blood samples (over 40 ophthalmopathy, 75 to 85 hyperthyroidism and roughly 17 progressor patients) is reported in the paper.

What the research found in general, with its limitations: In validation, the model predicted progression to ophthalmopathy a median of roughly 6.2 months before onset, with around 70% sensitivity and more than 72% specificity. Sample size was not statistically predetermined, and blinding of investigators to group allocation was not performed. Blood samples also contained most of the expanded thyroid clonotypes (frequency above 0.001), which suggests that blood repertoires may reflect thyroid immune responses. Ophthalmopathy was separated from stable hyperthyroidism by a 13 V-J signature model, with around 88% sensitivity and about 84% specificity obtained in cross-validation and 80%/75% obtained in testing.

Amplification of TCR beta CDR3 regions was carried out from RNA transcripts. A first-round RT-PCR of the TCR CDR3 used the HTBI primer set with the Qiagen OneStep RT-PCR kit. A second multiplex PCR round built the libraries, followed by size selection and purification. The libraries were sequenced on an Illumina HiSeq2000 using paired-end 100 bp reads. The authors' pipeline ran thus. SOAPnuke was used to process the raw data, removing reads that contained adapters or uncalled bases, had a mean Phred below 15, or lacked an exact match to the constant primer or identifier. COPE v1.2.5 was used to merge the high-quality paired reads, and each unique nucleotide sequence was defined as a clonotype. MiTCR v1.1 was used to align clonotypes to the IMGT TRBV, TRBD and TRBJ reference segments. The analysis included only V-J combinations with a frequency above 0.0001, which together covered approximately 99% of the repertoires. A TCS score was defined as the ratio of F50 (clonal expansion) to E x V (chaos), with BLOSUM62-based TCRdist applied between CDR3 peptides within each V-J. Welch's t-statistics and random forest reduced fewer than 600 V-J features to around 14, which were used in a naive Bayes classifier (R e1071). The similarity between thyroid and blood repertoires was quantified using the Morisita-Horn index. Using fastp at Q25 and MiXCR, TCRdb reprocessed the public reads and kept productive beta chains. Merged by CDR3 protein, the rows form single entries marked with the most common genes and DNA. The V and J calls were not made by the authors but by TCRdb's processing. This sample is represented by 800,000 or so distinct CDR3 sequences; roughly 40% of them were singletons. The ten largest clones represent 7.5% to 9.5% of the sample.

Graves' hyperthyroidism was defined as stable when no progression to ophthalmopathy occurred over 18 months of follow-up. Hyperthyroidism patients were newly diagnosed, had a disease duration of under 2 months, and were aged 18 to 65 years. Exclusion was applied to patients with uncontrolled infections, other autoimmune diseases, pregnancy or lactation. Diagnoses were based on clinical symptoms, serum thyroxine and TRAb, thyroid ultrasound and orbital computed tomography. Ficoll-Paque density gradient centrifugation was used to isolate PBMCs from around 9.1 ml of fresh peripheral blood. Total RNA was extracted using Trizol reagent, and RNA quality was assessed on an Agilent 2100 Bioanalyzer. The sample was blood. This clonotype originated in a man aged 18 to 30 with Graves' hyperthyroidism.

The nucleotides read TGCAGTGCTAGTCACCTAGCGAGTTCCTACGAGCAGTACTTC. Its translation is CSASHLASSYEQYF. The V and J segments used are TRBV20-1 and TRBJ2-7, with TRBD2 as a weak D call on 6 bases. The junction shows trimming of 3 bases on V and 1 base on J, plus 13 bases between the germline ends. The CDR3 has 14 amino acids, counting the end cysteine and phenylalanine. Just the 42-base CDR3 DNA is kept, in frame starting at base 1. Looking up the germline V gene (reference sequence) yields CDR1 DFQATT and CDR2 SNEGSKA.